What follows is one T cell receptor (beta chain) and its context. The data were taken from a study of Ad26.COV2.S vaccination and SARS-CoV-2 variants. The treatment was: over 15 received Ad26.COV2.S at low or high dose, single or two shots; about 5 received placebo; per-sample allocation not given. After the first vaccine or placebo injection, samples were drawn on day 63. Assay: immunoSEQ multiplex PCR; the TCRdb copy retains only in-frame clones and omits some. Of roughly 380,000 clones detected, roughly 87% appear once; the ten largest clones hold around 3.6%. This CDR3 has 13 residues. J lost 3 bases, V lost 4 bases, and 3 bases had no gene match. Germline assignment: CDR1 GTSNPN and CDR2 SVGIG (reference sequence).

V and J are TRBV30 and TRBJ1-5; 7 positions match TRBD1. The sample was peripheral blood, taken in a trial of Ad26.COV2.S vaccine versus placebo. The sequence was obtained from a person aged 18-65 years who received the Ad26.COV2.S COVID-19 vaccine or a placebo. Here the CDR3 reads CAWTTGYNQPQHF. DNA for the CDR3: TGTGCCTGGACGACAGGGTACAATCAGCCCCAGCATTTT. The variable domain in full, with the rest retrieved from reference TRBV30 and TRBJ1-5, is SQTIHQWPATLVQPVGSPLSLECTVEGTSNPNLYWYRQAAGRGLQLLFYSVGIGQISSEVPQNLSASRPQDRQFILSSKKLLLSDSGFYLCAWTTGYNQPQHFGDGTRLSIL.